The TCR beta chain described here comes from a study of blood T cell repertoires in COVID-19. The CDR3 spans 18 residues. CDR1 and CDR2 (germline): LGHDT, YNNKEL (reference sequence). After removal of 2 bases from V and 0 bases from J, the junction contained 7 bases not matched to a gene. The protocol was immunoSEQ multiplex PCR, while the TCRdb copy is restricted to in-frame clones and leaves out a portion. Of approximately 330,000 clones listed, roughly 86% are singletons. The V gene is TRBV3-1 (or the pseudogene TRBV3-2), the J gene TRBJ1-6; 7 nucleotides line up with TRBD1. The sequence was obtained from a man younger than 45 with COVID-19, enrolled during active disease. Input material: peripheral blood. This CDR3 is CASSQLGTVSSYNSPLHF. The CDR3 region has the DNA TGTGCCAGCAGCCAACTCGGGACAGTCAGCTCCTATAATTCACCCCTCCACTTT.